Following are 8 T cell receptor beta chains from one sample sequenced in a study of T cells in Graves' hyperthyroidism and ophthalmopathy. RNA transcripts yielded amplified TCR beta CDR3 regions. HTBI primers were the set used in a first-round RT-PCR of the TCR CDR3. TCRdb analysed the multiplex PCR reads with MiXCR anew, one entry per CDR3 protein. The top ten hold 3.7% of the sample, which has some 400,000 distinct CDR3 sequences, 15% to 20% seen once. The sequenced sample was blood. The source of these receptors is a woman aged 18-29 years with Graves' hyperthyroidism.

This clonotype came up many times. CDR3 coding DNA: TGTGCCTGGAGTGTCAATCGGGATTGGCATCAGCCCCAGCATTTT. Protein sequence: CAWSVNRDWHQPQHF. This chain links TRBV30 with TRBJ1-5; D unclear. CDR3 size: 15 residues. V was cut by 0 bases and J by 5 bases, with 14 bases left in between. Germline CDR1 and CDR2: GTSNPN and SVGIG (reference sequence).

This clonotype was counted ten times or more. The chain employs TRBV3-1 and TRBJ1-1; possible D gene TRBD1, 5 bases. The CDR3 extends over 14 amino acids. Germline V gene sequence: CDR1 LGHDT, CDR2 YNNKEL (reference sequence). Between the trimmed V and J ends, which lost 2 bases and 9 bases, there was a span of 16 bases. The CDR3 is CASSQPQWGEKAFF. CDR3 nucleotide sequence: TGTGCCAGCAGCCAACCGCAGTGGGGCGAAAAAGCTTTCTTT. Combining the CDR3 with reference TRBV3-1 and TRBJ1-1 gives the whole variable domain DTAVSQTPKYLVTQMGNDKSIKCEQNLGHDTMYWYKQDSKKFLKIMFSYNNKELIINETVPNRFSPKSPDKAHLNLHINSLELGDSAVYFCASSQPQWGEKAFFGQGTRLTVV.

Only one count was recorded for this clonotype. V and J are TRBV10-3 and TRBJ1-2; D unclear. Germline CDR1 ENHRY, CDR2 SYGVKD. V shed 3 bases and J shed 2 bases, with 13 bases lying between them. The CDR3 contains 15 residues. CDR3 in DNA: TGTGCCATCAGTGACGTCGAAGCTGGGAACTATGGCTACACCTTC. Its protein product is CAISDVEAGNYGYTF.

This clonotype was picked up a small number of times. This rearrangement joins TRBV20-1 to TRBJ2-4, with 10 bases identical to TRBD2. V gave up 0 bases and J gave up 8 bases; unmatched junction bases: 16. Per the germline V gene, CDR1 is DFQATT and CDR2 is SNEGSKA (reference sequence). The CDR3 has 18 amino acids. The CDR3 sequence: CSARDPKPSGGRWDIQYF. The CDR3 nucleotides are TGCAGTGCTAGAGATCCCAAACCTAGCGGGGGCCGGTGGGACATTCAGTACTTC.

The V gene is TRBV7-9, the J gene TRBJ1-2; possible D gene TRBD1, 5 bases. The V gene's germline CDR1 is SEHNR and CDR2 FQNEAQ (reference sequence). Between the trimmed V and J ends, which lost 5 bases and 6 bases, there was a span of 10 bases. The CDR3 consists of 12 residues. The CDR3 is CASSLPTDGYTF. The CDR3 nucleotides are TGTGCCAGCAGCCTACCGACAGATGGCTACACCTTC.

This clonotype was observed many times. This chain uses TRBV6-1 with TRBJ1-5; D remains ambiguous. V gave up 4 bases and J gave up 4 bases, with 14 bases separating them. The CDR3 totals 15 residues. In germline, CDR1 is MNHNS, CDR2 SASEGT. Here the CDR3 reads CASSGQQISNQPQHF. The CDR3 DNA is TGTGCCAGCAGTGGACAACAGATTTCGAATCAGCCCCAGCATTTT.

This clonotype has a count of ten or more. The rearrangement uses TRBV12-3 or TRBV12-4 and TRBJ2-7; unclear D gene. The CDR3 is made up of 15 amino acids. Trimming left V 5 bases short and J 1 base short, with 15 bases between. The CDR3 bases are TGTGCCAGCAGTGCTCCTCGGACGGGTTCCTACGAGCAGTACTTC. It translates to CASSAPRTGSYEQYF.

The table lists this clonotype with many counts. The V gene is TRBV6-1, the J gene TRBJ2-7, with TRBD1 matching 7 bases. The trim removed 6 bases at V and 2 bases at J, leaving 7 bases unmatched. The CDR3 sequence is 14 residues long. The germline V gene has CDR1 MNHNS and CDR2 SASEGT. The CDR3 nucleotides read TGTGCCAGCAGCCTATACAGGGGCCCCTACGAGCAGTACTTC. It yields the protein CASSLYRGPYEQYF.